These 11 T cell receptor beta chains came from one sample sequenced in a study of blood T cells in healthy people across ages. A second PCR, run for about 7 to 11 cycles, used a sample-barcoded 5' primer plus a J-beta primer mix. MiXCR, run by TCRdb on the 5' RACE reads, gives a single entry per CDR3 protein. The sample consists of 1.5 million to 1.8 million distinct CDR3 sequences, roughly 43% of them appearing once. The sequencing input was blood. The receptors stem from a woman in her late teens or twenties in good health.

This clonotype was recorded a few times. This chain connects TRBV27 to TRBJ2-3, with D hard to call. V was cut by 5 bases and J by 2 bases, with 17 bases left in between. Germline V lookup: CDR1 MNHEY, CDR2 SMNVEV (reference sequence). The CDR3 covers 16 residues. Written as DNA, the CDR3 is TGTGCCAGCAGTCCCCGAGCCCTCTCAGTCACAGATACGCAGTATTTT. Its protein product is CASSPRALSVTDTQYF.

As regards this clonotype: At one end, the junction sequence differs from germline, possibly due to a read error. The V call is TRBV4-3, the J call TRBJ1-6, with 7 bases identical to TRBD1. This CDR3 has 14 amino acids. CDR1 LGHNA and CDR2 YSLEER come from the germline V gene. Here the CDR3 DNA reads TGCGCCAGCAGGGAGAGGGGGCAGCGATCACCCCCCCACTTT. Its protein product is CASRERGQRSPPHF.

This chain connects TRBV7-8 to TRBJ2-2, with no clear D. V was cut by 4 bases and J by 8 bases, with 14 bases left in between. This CDR3 spans 14 amino acids. Per germline, CDR1 SGHVS and CDR2 FQNEAQ. CDR3 sequence (DNA): TGTGCCAGCAGCTCCGTCCAGGTGGGAGGGGAGCTGTTTTTT. Translating gives CASSSVQVGGELFF. The entire variable domain, with the rest obtained from reference TRBV7-8 and TRBJ2-2, is as follows: GAGVSQSPRYKVAKRGQDVALRCDPISGHVSLFWYQQALGQGPEFLTYFQNEAQLDKSGLPSDRFFAERPEGSVSTLKIQRTQQEDSAVYLCASSSVQVGGELFFGEGSRLTVL.

The gene calls are TRBV24-1 and TRBJ2-5; D is undetermined. Trimming removed 4 bases at V and 2 bases at J, with 19 bases between. Germline CDR1 is KGHDR and CDR2 is SFDVKD. This CDR3 comprises 17 residues. CDR3 region: CATSDPFLDGIQETQYF. CDR3 nucleotide sequence: TGTGCCACCAGTGACCCCTTTCTGGACGGAATTCAAGAGACCCAGTACTTC.

This clonotype was recorded a few times. This rearrangement joins TRBV12-3 or TRBV12-4 to TRBJ2-1; D gene unclear. The CDR3 extends over 16 amino acids. The V end was cut by 6 bases, the J end by 3 bases, with 18 bases between. The CDR3 bases are TGTGCCAGCAGCTACCCCGGGCTTCTCCTCTACAATGAGCAGTTCTTC. Its translation is CASSYPGLLLYNEQFF.

The CDR3 reads CASSTGLGYTF. In DNA, the CDR3 is TGTGCCAGCAGTACAGGGCTAGGCTACACCTTC. J is TRBJ1-2 and V is TRBV12-3 or TRBV12-4, with D possibly TRBD1 on 6 matching bases. The CDR3 consists of 11 residues. V was clipped by 5 bases and J by 8 bases, with 9 bases between them.

The chain couples TRBV24-1 to TRBJ2-5; 7 bases are a match to TRBD1. The closer fit of TRBJ2-7 to the DNA end suggests the J call may be wrong. The length of the CDR3 is 16 residues. Germline lookup yields CDR1 KGHDR and CDR2 SFDVKD. CDR3 amino acids: CATSESGTEVNYEQYF. CDR3 DNA sequence: TGTGCCACCAGTGAGTCCGGGACAGAGGTGAACTACGAGCAGTACTTC.

The V gene is TRBV15, the J gene TRBJ2-7; TRBD1 is a possible D gene (5 bases). The CDR3 sequence is 16 residues long. The V gene lost 4 bases and the J gene lost 3 bases, with 19 bases spanning the gap. The germline V gene encodes CDR1 LNHNV and CDR2 YYDKDF (reference sequence). The CDR3 DNA is TGTGCCACCAGCAAGGTGTTTGGACAAACCCACTACGAGCAGTACTTC. It translates to CATSKVFGQTHYEQYF.

In DNA form, the CDR3 reads TGTGCCAGCAGGGAAGTACTAGCGGGAGGCACCGGGGAGCTGTTTTTT. Residues: CASREVLAGGTGELFF. The genes are TRBV7-3 and TRBJ2-2; TRBD2 aligns across 12 bases. V gave up 6 bases and J gave up 4 bases; unmatched junction bases: 6. Germline lookup yields CDR1 SGHTA and CDR2 FQGTGA. The CDR3 is 16 residues long. Together with reference TRBV7-3 and TRBJ2-2, the CDR3 gives the full variable domain: GAGVSQTPSNKVTEKGKYVELRCDPISGHTALYWYRQSLGQGPEFLIYFQGTGAADDSGLPNDRFFAVRPEGSVSTLKIQRTERGDSAVYLCASREVLAGGTGELFFGEGSRLTVL.

This clonotype occurred a few times. CDR3 in amino acids: CAWTEVEDTQYF. The CDR3 nucleotides read TGTGCCTGGACTGAGGTTGAAGATACGCAGTATTTT. The V and J genes are TRBV30 and TRBJ2-3; no reliable D call. The CDR3 length is 12 residues. Germline loops: CDR1 GTSNPN, CDR2 SVGIG (reference sequence). The V gene lost 4 bases and the J gene lost 5 bases, with 10 bases spanning the gap.

The chain carries TRBV6-5 and TRBJ2-2; D might be TRBD1 (6 bases). V was cut by 6 bases and J by 2 bases, with 13 bases left in between. This CDR3 contains 15 residues. Germline V gene lookup returns CDR1 MNHEY and CDR2 SVGAGI. CDR3 DNA sequence: TGTGCCAGCAGGGTTGGACAGTCAAACACCGGGGAGCTGTTTTTT. Encoded protein: CASRVGQSNTGELFF.